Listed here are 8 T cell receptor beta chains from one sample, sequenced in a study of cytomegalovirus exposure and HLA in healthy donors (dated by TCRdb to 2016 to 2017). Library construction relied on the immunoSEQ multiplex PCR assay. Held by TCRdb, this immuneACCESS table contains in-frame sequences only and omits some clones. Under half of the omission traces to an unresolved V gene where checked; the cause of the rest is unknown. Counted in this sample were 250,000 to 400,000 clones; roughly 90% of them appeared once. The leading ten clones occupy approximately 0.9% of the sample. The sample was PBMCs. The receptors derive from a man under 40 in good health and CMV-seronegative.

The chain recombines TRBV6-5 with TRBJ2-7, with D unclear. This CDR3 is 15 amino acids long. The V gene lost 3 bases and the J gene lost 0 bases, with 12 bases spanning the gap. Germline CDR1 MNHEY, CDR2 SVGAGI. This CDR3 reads CASSYGHPSSYEQYF. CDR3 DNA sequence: TGTGCCAGCAGTTATGGGCACCCGTCCTCCTACGAGCAGTACTTC.

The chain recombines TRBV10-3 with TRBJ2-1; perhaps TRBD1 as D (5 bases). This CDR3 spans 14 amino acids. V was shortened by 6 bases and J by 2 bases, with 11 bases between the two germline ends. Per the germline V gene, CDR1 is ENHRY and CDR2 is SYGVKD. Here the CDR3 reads CAISDSGPYNEQFF. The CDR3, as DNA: TGTGCCATCAGCGACAGTGGACCCTACAATGAGCAGTTCTTC.

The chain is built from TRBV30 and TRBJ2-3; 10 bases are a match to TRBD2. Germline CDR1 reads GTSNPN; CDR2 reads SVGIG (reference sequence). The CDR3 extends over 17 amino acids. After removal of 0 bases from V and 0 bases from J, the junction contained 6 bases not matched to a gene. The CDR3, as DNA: TGTGCCTGGAGTGTAGGTCGGACTAGCGGTAGCACAGATACGCAGTATTTT. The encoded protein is CAWSVGRTSGSTDTQYF.

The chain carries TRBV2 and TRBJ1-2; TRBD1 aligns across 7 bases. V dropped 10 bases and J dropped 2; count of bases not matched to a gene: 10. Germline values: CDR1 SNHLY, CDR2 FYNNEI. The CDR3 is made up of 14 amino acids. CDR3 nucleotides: TGTGCCACCAAACCCGACAGGGCAAACTATGGCTACACCTTC. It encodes CATKPDRANYGYTF.

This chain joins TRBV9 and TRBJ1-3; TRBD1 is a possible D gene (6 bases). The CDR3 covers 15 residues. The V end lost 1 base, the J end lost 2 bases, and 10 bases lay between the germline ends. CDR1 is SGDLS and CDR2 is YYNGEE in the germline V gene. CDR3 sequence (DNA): TGTGCCAGCAGCGTACTAACAGGGCCTGGAAACACCATATATTTT. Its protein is CASSVLTGPGNTIYF.

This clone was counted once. This chain's CDR3 is CATSRALFYEQYF. CDR3 in DNA: TGTGCCACCAGCAGAGCCCTCTTCTACGAGCAGTACTTC. J is TRBJ2-7 and V is TRBV15; D gene unclear. This CDR3 region has 13 residues. Looked up from germline, CDR1 is LNHNV and CDR2 is YYDKDF (reference sequence). V shed 1 base and J shed 3 bases, with 7 bases lying between them.

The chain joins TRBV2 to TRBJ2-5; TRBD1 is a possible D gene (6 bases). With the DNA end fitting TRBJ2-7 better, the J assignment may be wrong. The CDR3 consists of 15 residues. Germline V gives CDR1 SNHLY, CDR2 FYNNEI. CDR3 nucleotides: TGTGCCAGCTCCCGACCGGGACAAAAATCCTACGAGCAGTACTTC. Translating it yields CASSRPGQKSYEQYF.

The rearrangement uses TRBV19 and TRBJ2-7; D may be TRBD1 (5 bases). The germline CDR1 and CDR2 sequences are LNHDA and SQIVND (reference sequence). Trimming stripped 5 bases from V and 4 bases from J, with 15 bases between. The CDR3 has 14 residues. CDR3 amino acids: CASSENRNRYEQYF. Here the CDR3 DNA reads TGTGCCAGTAGTGAAAACCGCAACAGGTACGAGCAGTACTTC. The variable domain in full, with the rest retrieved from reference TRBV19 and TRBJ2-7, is DGGITQSPKYLFRKEGQNVTLSCEQNLNHDAMYWYRQDPGQGLRLIYYSQIVNDFQKGDIAEGYSVSREKKESFPLTVTSAQKNPTAFYLCASSENRNRYEQYFGPGTRLTVT.